Given below is one T cell receptor (beta chain) in context. What it binds is not known. Germline V gene sequence: CDR1 SGHAT, CDR2 FQDESV (reference sequence). CDR3 length equals 13 residues. V gave up 3 bases and J gave up 2 bases, with 7 bases separating them. The sample originates from a study of cytotoxic CD8 clonotypes in ibrutinib-treated CLL. Study conclusions and caveats: Baseline-level clonality went beyond age-matched healthy donors and moved in step with circulating CD8+ T-cell counts. With treatment, public clonotypes, which were uncommon, either contracted or remained stable. Clonality went higher at ibrutinib response and then dropped back toward baseline at progression.

Method: immunoSEQ multiplex PCR; TCRdb's copy keeps in-frame clones and lacks some. This table has approximately 84,000 clones, around 79% appearing once. The source material was PBMCs, sampled after 12 months of ibrutinib treatment. The TCR originated in a human donor with chronic lymphocytic leukemia. The chain recombines TRBV11-1 with TRBJ2-5, with D possibly being TRBD2 (6 bases). The CDR3 loop is CASSFGRQETQYF. The DNA of the CDR3 is TGTGCCAGCAGCTTTGGGAGGCAAGAGACCCAGTACTTC. The entire variable domain, with the rest obtained from reference TRBV11-1 and TRBJ2-5, is as follows: EAEVAQSPRYKITEKSQAVAFWCDPISGHATLYWYRQILGQGPELLVQFQDESVVDDSQLPKDRFSAERLKGVDSTLKIQPAELGDSAMYLCASSFGRQETQYFGPGTRLLVL.